The 10 T cell receptor beta chains reported below all come from one sample, sequenced in a study of blood T cells in healthy people across ages. Together with a sample-barcoded 5' primer, a J-beta primer mix was included in a second PCR lasting about 7 to 11 cycles. TCRdb itself ran the 5' RACE reads through MiXCR, one entry per CDR3 protein. The data contain 920,000 or so distinct CDR3 sequences, around 45% of them singletons. The source material was blood. The receptors derive from a woman aged 55-70 years in good health.

The chain joins TRBV9 to TRBJ2-5; D not certain. Germline-derived CDR1 and CDR2 are SGDLS and YYNGEE. V lost 0 bases, J lost 10 bases, and 7 bases lay in between. The CDR3 length is 11 residues. The CDR3 region is CASSVAEIQYF. As DNA, the CDR3 is TGTGCCAGCAGCGTAGCAGAAATCCAGTACTTC.

The CDR3 sequence is CATSRRTGTMEKLFF. For the CDR3, the DNA is TGTGCCACCAGCAGGAGGACAGGGACAATGGAAAAACTGTTTTTT. The genes are TRBV15 and TRBJ1-4; 8 bases line up with TRBD1. The ends lost 3 bases at V and 8 bases at J; junction bases unmatched: 8. The CDR3 runs to 15 residues. Germline V gene data show CDR1 as LNHNV and CDR2 as YYDKDF (reference sequence).

The J gene is TRBJ1-2, the V gene TRBV12-3 or TRBV12-4; D unresolved. Trimming shortened V by 3 bases and J by 8 bases, and 7 bases separated the two germline ends. The length of the CDR3 is 11 residues. The CDR3 DNA is TGTGCCAGCAGTTTTGGTCTCGGCTACACCTTC. The encoded protein is CASSFGLGYTF.

This clonotype was seen only a few times. The chain employs TRBV24-1 and TRBJ2-1; D gene unclear. Germline V CDR1 and CDR2: KGHDR, SFDVKD. Trimming took 4 bases from V and 7 from J, leaving 10 bases between them. CDR3 length equals 13 residues. The CDR3 DNA reads TGTGCCACCAGTGACCCTGGGAAAAATGAGCAGTTCTTC. Translating gives CATSDPGKNEQFF.

This clonotype has only a few counts. This sequence joins TRBV28 and TRBJ2-5; 7 bases map to TRBD2. The V segment lost 7 bases and the J segment 11 bases; nucleotides outside the gene matches: 13. This CDR3 comprises 13 residues. CDR1 is MDHEN and CDR2 is SYDVKM in the germline V gene. The CDR3 region has the DNA TGTGCCAGCAAGGAACTAGCGCCGGGTGAGCAGTACTTC. Its protein product is CASKELAPGEQYF.

The gene calls are TRBV6-5 and TRBJ2-5; 11 bases are shared with TRBD1. The CDR3 has 15 amino acids. Germline CDR1 MNHEY, CDR2 SVGAGI. V lost 6 bases to trimming and J lost 11 bases; unmatched junction nucleotides: 14. CDR3 sequence (DNA): TGTGCCAGCAGCAAGGACAGGGGGCCGGTCAATGAGCAGTACTTC. Amino acid sequence: CASSKDRGPVNEQYF.

This clonotype has just a few counts. CDR3 bases: TGTGCCAGCAGCCAGGGCGGGGCTTGGGCCAACGTCCTGACTTTC. Protein sequence: CASSQGGAWANVLTF. The V gene is TRBV3-1, the J gene TRBJ2-6; D is possibly TRBD2 (6 bases). This CDR3 contains 15 residues. Germline assignment: CDR1 LGHDT and CDR2 YNNKEL (reference sequence). The V end lost 3 bases, the J end lost 5 bases, and 11 bases lay between the germline ends.

This chain joins TRBV6-2 or TRBV6-3 and TRBJ1-1, with 8 bases lining up with TRBD1. V lost 2 bases, J lost 8 bases, and 10 bases stayed unmatched. Germline lookup yields CDR1 MNHEY and CDR2 SVGEGT. This CDR3 is built from 15 residues. The CDR3 loop is CASSYTDRGRTEAFF. The CDR3 nucleotides read TGTGCCAGCAGTTACACCGACAGGGGAAGGACCGAAGCTTTCTTT.

The chain is built from TRBV7-2 and TRBJ2-5, with TRBD2 matching over 10 bases. The CDR3 consists of 16 residues. The germline CDR1 and CDR2 sequences are SGHTA and FQGNSA. V gave up 1 base and J gave up 5 bases; unmatched junction bases: 7. This chain's CDR3 is CASSLGAGGPSETQYF. In DNA, the CDR3 is TGTGCCAGCAGCTTAGGAGCGGGAGGGCCCTCGGAGACCCAGTACTTC.

The chain joins TRBV6-2 or TRBV6-3 to TRBJ2-5; 8 nucleotides match TRBD2. The germline CDR1 and CDR2 sequences are MNHEY and SVGEGT. The V gene end was trimmed by 0 bases and the J gene end by 5 bases; junction bases not matched to a gene: 2. The CDR3 loop spans 14 amino acids. The CDR3 nucleotides read TGTGCCAGCAGTTACTCGACTAGCGCGGAGACCCAGTACTTC. This codes for CASSYSTSAETQYF.